The present T cell receptor (beta chain) was sequenced within a study of T-cell reconstitution after alpha-beta-depleted transplantation in children. Preparing the TCRbeta library involved the use of unique molecular identifiers. One entry per CDR3 protein results from TCRdb running MiXCR on the PCR reads. The sample has hundreds of thousands of distinct CDR3 sequences, roughly 13% seen once; the top ten hold roughly 2.3%. Note on this clonotype: A read error may be the cause here, since a much bigger clone is one base away.

This receptor was obtained from a male patient aged 5 to 17 who had a stem cell transplant for acute myeloid leukemia, so the T cells may come from the graft donor. Sequenced material: PBMCs, mostly from graft donor cells, taken 360 days after TCRalphabeta/CD19-depleted stem cell transplant.

In DNA form, the CDR3 reads TGCAGTGCAGACAGGAGGAACACCGGGGATCTGTTTTTT. Residues: CSADRRNTGDLFF. The chain has TRBV20-1 and TRBJ2-2, with D possibly TRBD1 on 6 matching bases. Per the germline V gene, CDR1 is DFQATT and CDR2 is SNEGSKA (reference sequence). The CDR3 spans 13 residues.